This T cell receptor (beta chain) was retrieved from a study of cytomegalovirus exposure and HLA in healthy donors (dated by TCRdb to about 2017). Looking at the study overall: In an earlier analysis of approximately 640 of the donors, 276 Gb of sequence data and 90 million to 120 million unique TCR beta sequences from about 179 million T cells were reported. Both class I and class II loci were covered by HLA typing, at four-digit resolution. A later genetic analysis used genome-wide SNP genotypes for about 65% of the roughly 700 donors, treating that subset as a discovery cohort. Approximately 300 gigabases of sequencing data and 70 million to 100 million unique TCR sequences made up an early release that covered around 640 HLA-typed donors. The study aimed to test whether signatures of past pathogen exposure could be identified by cataloging public T cell receptors. Along with the roughly 710-subject first cohort, a separate validation cohort of about 110 different subjects was used. Roughly 5 DR-DQ haplotypes were handled as single units for association and clustering, since linkage in the cohort was strong. The number of typed donors differed by locus: about 620-640 for A, B, C, DRB1 and DQB1; 500 to 550 for DQA1; some 610 for DPA1; and 450 to 480 for DPB1. To predict cytomegalovirus infection status, the study combined high-throughput TCR immunosequencing, statistical association of individual TCRs with disease status, and machine learning. Among the roughly 380 genotyped donors, about 85% belonged to the genetic ancestry cluster associated with self-reported Caucasian donors. A later analysis re-analyzed previously published TCR beta repertoires from 660 or so donors and added high-resolution HLA genotyping to study TCR occurrence patterns. The study profiled the T cell repertoires of under 700 subjects by immunosequencing and related them to cytomegalovirus serostatus. Across 398 genotyped donors of the cohort, an average of about 240,000 unique TCR beta nucleotide sequences per donor were sequenced, and 15% to 20% of those sequences were non-productive. In the later analysis, no new phenotypic data were used to find candidate immune exposures; instead, reliance was placed on TCR beta sequences and their occurrence across donors. Donor age, sex, ethnicity and CMV serostatus were collected together with the repertoire data. An earlier analysis of 500 to 650 of the donors applied high-throughput TCR beta sequencing to assess whether each TCR beta V gene segment acted as functional or pseudogenic. Every repertoire in the discovery cohort had been generated on one and the same sequencing platform.

V loses 6 bases of germline sequence and J loses 1 base, and the interval between the two ends is 15 bases. The CDR3, cysteine through phenylalanine, is 15 amino acids long. Only the CDR3 portion is preserved as DNA: 45 bases, with reading frame beginning at the first base. Sequences MDHEN (CDR1) and SYDVKM (CDR2) are obtained from the germline V gene. Study-wide findings and limitations: CMV serostatus was the only immune exposure information available for the cohort. The classifier was reported to diagnose cytomegalovirus status with high specificity and sensitivity in both the original cohort and the validation cohort. The study gave a list of around 170 TCR beta chains associated with cytomegalovirus. Strong co-occurrence of HLA alleles, especially DR and DQ, made assigning TCR associations to individual alleles difficult. A further reported finding was that TCR beta sequences accurately predicted the HLA-A and HLA-B alleles for most subjects in the first cohort. In a later analysis, the rate of TCR association differed among HLA loci, with DRB1 alleles having the most associated TCRs and HLA-C alleles having the fewest. Because counts were too low, about 18 rarely observed V segments, including chromosome 9 orphons, were excluded from the earlier analysis of some 540 of the donors. Correlated functional status among segregating V segments might reflect linkage disequilibrium, but an unknown experimental factor could not be ruled out. According to a later genetic analysis, donors in an Asian-associated ancestry cluster had fewer N-insertions in productive TCRs than the roughly 670-donor mean. A few of the identified cytomegalovirus-associated TCR beta chains were confirmed in vitro to be specific for cytomegalovirus antigens. The sequencing pipeline was judged likely to have produced a cluster of highly shared sequence variants as a technical artifact. This cohort had only TCR beta chains sequenced, and the lack of alpha or paired-chain data limited which features could be detected. In a later genetic analysis, a missense DCLRE1C variant was associated with V-gene and J-gene trimming of TCR beta chains, and the association was replicated in an independent cohort. According to a later analysis, parvovirus B19, influenza, CMV and Epstein-Barr virus appeared linked to several top co-occurrence clusters. Because the 87-base-pair reads could not distinguish some IMGT-functional V segments, including TRBV6-2 and TRBV6-3, those segments were excluded. Across donors, most TCR sequences were observed very rarely, whereas some public TCRs were present in many individuals. Presence/absence analyses assumed roughly uniform sequencing depth across donors, an assumption that may not hold. Because some donors lacked HLA typing at each locus, the association tests relied only on the typed subset. According to the authors, the approach could potentially be generalized to other disease states and immunological phenotypes. According to a later analysis, most CMV-associated TCR beta chains appeared to be HLA-restricted, and the HLA associations seemed to be driven largely by CMV exposure. An earlier analysis of several hundred of the donors showed that most TCR beta V segments appeared in productive rearrangements either about 87% or about 30% of the time, which broadly matched IMGT annotations. In a later analysis, HLA-associated TCR beta chains were found to be more clonally expanded and to have lower generation probabilities than equally common non-associated chains. A later analysis associated approximately 17,000 TCR beta sequences with specific HLA alleles at a false discovery rate of 0.05.

A note on this clone: Its antigen has not been determined. Nothing much larger sits one base from this clone, and base qualities are not available.

The receptor library was made with the immunoSEQ multiplex PCR assay. The multiplex PCR relied on a mix of 60 forward primers for TCR Vbeta segments and 13 reverse primers for TCR Jbeta segments. Amplification of the CDR3 region of rearranged TCR beta genes was performed with a multiplex PCR assay on genomic DNA. Amplified TCR beta libraries were sequenced as 87-base-pair reads on the Illumina HiSeq System. Per the original workflow: Across the 500 to 700 repertoires, a later analysis counted some 80 million unique TCR beta chains, about 10 million of which were shared by at least two donors. A nearest-neighbor algorithm error-corrected the raw reads and collapsed the reads into unique sequences, merging closely related sequences to remove PCR and sequencing errors. V, D and J gene segments were assigned by aligning CDR3 sequences to IMGT reference sequences. Each retained sequence needed at least a six-nucleotide match to both a V gene segment and a J gene segment. Rearrangements were classified as productive when the CDR3 lacked stop codons and remained in frame with V and J, and all other rearrangements were classified as non-productive. Following IMGT convention, CDR3 was defined as the stretch from the second conserved V-encoded cysteine to the conserved J-encoded phenylalanine. The earlier analysis of around 640 of the donors excluded sequences that lacked an unambiguous match to a single V gene segment. In an earlier analysis of several hundred of the donors, V segments were called functional above 56.7% productive rearrangements and were called segregating when the between-donor standard deviation exceeded 5%. A statistical classification framework was built for diagnosing cytomegalovirus status from the catalog of TCR beta chain sequences. In a later analysis, V and J genes were assigned by comparing TCR nucleotide sequences against IMGT/GENE-DB human TR gene sequences. The TCRdist pipeline was used in a later analysis to assign CDR3 sequences and most-parsimonious VDJ recombination scenarios. In a later analysis, each TCR beta chain was defined by its CDR3 amino acid sequence together with its V-gene family, and reads lacking a unique V-gene family were excluded. In a later analysis, 500 to 650 highly shared, low-generation-probability nucleotide sequences were removed to address suspected cross-contamination and a sequencing artifact. In a later analysis, a clonal expansion index for each public chain was calculated from normalized within-repertoire ranks of inferred template counts. Generation probabilities in a later analysis came from a VDJ recombination model fitted to out-of-frame rearrangements, and those results were checked against IGoR. A later analysis scored TCR-TCR, TCR-HLA and TCR-CMV co-occurrence with hypergeometric tests, applying a repertoire-size bias correction to TCR pairs. In a later analysis, false discovery rates were estimated by permuting HLA or CMV assignments 20 times. In a later analysis, co-occurring TCRs were grouped with DBSCAN, and TCRdist sequence similarity was added when clustering was performed within HLA-allele-positive subsets. Co-occurrence clustering excluded repertoires with fewer than 30,000 or more than 120,000 public chains, plus five with anomalous nucleotide sharing. Drawn from immuneACCESS, this table holds only the in-frame rearrangements with V and J called that TCRdb kept. Clones are partly lost; checked studies trace under half to an unresolved V gene and leave the rest unexplained. The DNA was the basis for D and trimming; V, J and clone size are from that table. For this sample there are 140,000 to 150,000 clones; 60% to 85% appear just once. Under 3% of the sample belongs to the ten largest clones.

In total, 666 healthy bone marrow donors made up the cohort. At the time of sampling, all cohort members were nominally healthy, though unrecorded immune exposures were likely present. The donor tested CMV seropositive, placing the donor among the 289 seropositive members of the cohort. A peripheral blood sample was provided by each donor, and peripheral blood mononuclear cells were used for TCR beta sequencing. The Qiagen DNeasy Blood Extraction Kit was used to extract genomic DNA from the blood cell samples. The V and J genes are TRBV28 and TRBJ1-2; too little of a D gene remains to name it. Sequences were obtained from PBMCs. This sequence was found in a man aged 35 to 55 in good health and CMV-seropositive. Here the CDR3 is given as CASRTPGGFNYGYTF. In nucleotides, the sequence is TGTGCCAGCAGGACTCCCGGTGGATTTAACTATGGCTACACCTTC.